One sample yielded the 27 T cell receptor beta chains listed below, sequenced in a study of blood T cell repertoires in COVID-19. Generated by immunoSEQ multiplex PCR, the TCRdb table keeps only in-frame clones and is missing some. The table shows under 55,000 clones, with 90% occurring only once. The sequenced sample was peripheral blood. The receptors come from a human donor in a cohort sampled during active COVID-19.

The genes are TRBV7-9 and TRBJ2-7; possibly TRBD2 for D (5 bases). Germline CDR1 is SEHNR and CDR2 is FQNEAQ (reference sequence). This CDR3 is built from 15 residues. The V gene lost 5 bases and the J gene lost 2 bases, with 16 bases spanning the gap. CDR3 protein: CASSDTEADPYEQYF. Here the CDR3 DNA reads TGTGCCAGCAGCGACACAGAAGCGGACCCCTACGAGCAGTACTTC.

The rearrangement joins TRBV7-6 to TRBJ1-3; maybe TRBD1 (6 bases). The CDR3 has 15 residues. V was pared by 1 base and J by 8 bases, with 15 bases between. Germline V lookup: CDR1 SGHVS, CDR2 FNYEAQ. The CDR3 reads CASSLVAQGKDTIYF. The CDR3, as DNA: TGTGCCAGCAGCTTAGTGGCACAGGGCAAGGACACCATATATTTT.

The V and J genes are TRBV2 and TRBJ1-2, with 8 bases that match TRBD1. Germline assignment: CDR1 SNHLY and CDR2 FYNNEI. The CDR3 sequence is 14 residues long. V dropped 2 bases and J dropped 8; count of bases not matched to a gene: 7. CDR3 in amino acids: CASSETGQGQGYTF. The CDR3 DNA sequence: TGTGCCAGCAGTGAAACCGGACAGGGCCAGGGCTACACCTTC.

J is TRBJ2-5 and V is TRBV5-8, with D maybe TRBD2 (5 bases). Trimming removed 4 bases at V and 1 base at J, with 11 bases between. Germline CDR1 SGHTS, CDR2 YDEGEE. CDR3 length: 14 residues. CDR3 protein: CASSKGLTQETQYF. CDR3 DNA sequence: TGTGCCAGCAGCAAAGGACTGACCCAAGAGACCCAGTACTTC.

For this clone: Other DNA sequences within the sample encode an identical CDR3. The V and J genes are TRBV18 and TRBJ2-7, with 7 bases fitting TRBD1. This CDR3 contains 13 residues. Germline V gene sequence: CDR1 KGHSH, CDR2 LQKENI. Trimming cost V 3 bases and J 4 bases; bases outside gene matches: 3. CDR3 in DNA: TGTGCCAGCTCACCCGGGACAGCATACGAGCAGTACGTC. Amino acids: CASSPGTAYEQYV.

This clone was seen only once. The CDR3 region has the DNA TGTGCCAGCAGCTTAGGGACTAGCGGAGGCCATGAGCAGTTCTTC. Translated: CASSLGTSGGHEQFF. The chain is built from TRBV11-3 and TRBJ2-1; 10 nucleotides match TRBD2. The trim removed 1 base at V and 8 bases at J, leaving 5 bases unmatched. The germline gives CDR1 SGHNT, CDR2 YENEEA. This CDR3 is built from 15 residues.

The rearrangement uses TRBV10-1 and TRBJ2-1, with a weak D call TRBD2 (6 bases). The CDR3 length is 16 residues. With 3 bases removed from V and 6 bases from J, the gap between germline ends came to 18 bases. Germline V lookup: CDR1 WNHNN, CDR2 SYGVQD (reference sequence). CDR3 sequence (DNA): TGCGCCAGCAGTGATGTAAGCGGGTTTTTCGGCAATGAGCAGTTCTTC. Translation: CASSDVSGFFGNEQFF.

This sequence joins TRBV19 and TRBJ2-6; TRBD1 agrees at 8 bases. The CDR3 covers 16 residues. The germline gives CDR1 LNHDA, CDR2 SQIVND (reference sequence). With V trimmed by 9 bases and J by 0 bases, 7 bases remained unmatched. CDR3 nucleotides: TGTGCCAGCAAGGACAGGGTTTACTCTGGGGCCAACGTCCTGACTTTC. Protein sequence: CASKDRVYSGANVLTF.

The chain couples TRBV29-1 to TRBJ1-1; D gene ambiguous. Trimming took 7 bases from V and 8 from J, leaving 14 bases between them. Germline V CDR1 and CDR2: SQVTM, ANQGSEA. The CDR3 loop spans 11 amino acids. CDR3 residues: CSGRSYGEAFF. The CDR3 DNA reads TGCAGCGGGAGGTCGTACGGGGAAGCTTTCTTT.

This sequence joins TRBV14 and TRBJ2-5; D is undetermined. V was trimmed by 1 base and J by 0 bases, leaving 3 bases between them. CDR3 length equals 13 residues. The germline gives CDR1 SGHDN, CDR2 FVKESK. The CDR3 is CASSQVNQETQYF. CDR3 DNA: TGTGCCAGCAGCCAAGTCAACCAAGAGACCCAGTACTTC.

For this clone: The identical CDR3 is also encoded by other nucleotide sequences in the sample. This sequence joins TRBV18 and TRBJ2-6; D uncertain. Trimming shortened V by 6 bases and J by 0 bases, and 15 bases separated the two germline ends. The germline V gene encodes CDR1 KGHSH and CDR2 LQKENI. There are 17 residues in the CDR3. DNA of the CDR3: TGTGCCAGCTCCCCCTCGGTTTCTAGCTCTGGGGCCAACGTCCTGACTTTC. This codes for CASSPSVSSSGANVLTF.

Here the CDR3 DNA reads TGTGCCAGCGGGCGTCTGCTAACCTATGGCTACACCTTC. Protein: CASGRLLTYGYTF. The chain employs TRBV12-3 or TRBV12-4 and TRBJ1-2; D not resolved. CDR3 length equals 13 residues. V lost 8 bases and J lost 4, with 14 bases in between.

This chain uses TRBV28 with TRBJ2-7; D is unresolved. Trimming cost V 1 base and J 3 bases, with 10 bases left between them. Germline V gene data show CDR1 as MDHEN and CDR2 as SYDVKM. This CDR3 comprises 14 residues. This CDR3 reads CASSLSHLFYEQYF. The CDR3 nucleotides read TGTGCCAGCAGTTTATCGCACTTATTCTACGAGCAGTACTTC.

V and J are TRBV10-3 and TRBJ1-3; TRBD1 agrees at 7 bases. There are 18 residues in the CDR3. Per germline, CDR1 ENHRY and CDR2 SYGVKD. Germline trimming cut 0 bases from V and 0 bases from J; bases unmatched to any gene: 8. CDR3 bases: TGTGCCATCAGTGAGTCTTGGACAGGTTCGAACTCTGGAAACACCATATATTTT. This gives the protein CAISESWTGSNSGNTIYF.

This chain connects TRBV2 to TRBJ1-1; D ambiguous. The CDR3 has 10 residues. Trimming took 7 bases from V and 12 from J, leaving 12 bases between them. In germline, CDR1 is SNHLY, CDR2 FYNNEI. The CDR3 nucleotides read TGTGCCAGCAACTACCTTTCGCCTTTCTTT. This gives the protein CASNYLSPFF. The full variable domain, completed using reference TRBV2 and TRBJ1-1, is EPEVTQTPSHQVTQMGQEVILRCVPISNHLYFYWYRQILGQKVEFLVSFYNNEISEKSEIFDDQFSVERPDGSNFTLKIRSTKLEDSAMYFCASNYLSPFFGQGTRLTVV.

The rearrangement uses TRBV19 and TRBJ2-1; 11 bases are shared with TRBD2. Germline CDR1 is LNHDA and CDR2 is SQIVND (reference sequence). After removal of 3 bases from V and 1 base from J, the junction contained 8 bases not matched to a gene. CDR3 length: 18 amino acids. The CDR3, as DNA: TGTGCCAGTAGTATTAGACTAGCGGGATCTGCTTCCTACAATGAGCAGTTCTTC. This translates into CASSIRLAGSASYNEQFF.

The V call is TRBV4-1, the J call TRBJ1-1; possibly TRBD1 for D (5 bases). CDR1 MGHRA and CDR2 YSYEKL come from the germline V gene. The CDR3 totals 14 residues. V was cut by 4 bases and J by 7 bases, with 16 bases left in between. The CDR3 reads CASSPRPGGIEAFF. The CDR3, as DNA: TGCGCCAGCAGCCCAAGACCCGGGGGTATTGAAGCTTTCTTT.

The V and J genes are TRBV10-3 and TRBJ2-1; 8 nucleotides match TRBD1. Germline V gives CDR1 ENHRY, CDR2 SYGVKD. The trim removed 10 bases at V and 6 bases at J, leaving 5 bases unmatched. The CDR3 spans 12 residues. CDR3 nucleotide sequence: TGTGCCACCACCACAGGGGGCAATGAGCAGTTCTTC. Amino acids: CATTTGGNEQFF.

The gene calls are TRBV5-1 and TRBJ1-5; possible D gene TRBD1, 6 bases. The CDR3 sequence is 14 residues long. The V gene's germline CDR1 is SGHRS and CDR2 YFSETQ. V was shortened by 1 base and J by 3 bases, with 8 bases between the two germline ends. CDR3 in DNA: TGCGCCAGCAGCTTGACAGGGTACAATCAGCCCCAGCATTTT. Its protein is CASSLTGYNQPQHF.

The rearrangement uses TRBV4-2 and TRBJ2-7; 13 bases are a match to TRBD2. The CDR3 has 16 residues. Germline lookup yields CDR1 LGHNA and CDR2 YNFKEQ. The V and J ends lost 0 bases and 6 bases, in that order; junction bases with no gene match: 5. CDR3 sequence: CASSQDGGLAGVEQYF. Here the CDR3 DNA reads TGTGCCAGCAGCCAAGATGGCGGACTAGCGGGAGTCGAGCAGTACTTC.

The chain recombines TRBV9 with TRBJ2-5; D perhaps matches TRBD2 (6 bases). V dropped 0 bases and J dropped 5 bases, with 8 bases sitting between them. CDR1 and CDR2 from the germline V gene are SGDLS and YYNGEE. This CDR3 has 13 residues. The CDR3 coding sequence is TGTGCCAGCAGCGTAGGACTAGAGGAGACCCAGTACTTC. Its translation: CASSVGLEETQYF. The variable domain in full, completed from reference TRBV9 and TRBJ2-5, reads DSGVTQTPKHLITATGQRVTLRCSPRSGDLSVYWYQQSLDQGLQFLIQYYNGEERAKGNILERFSAQQFPDLHSELNLSSLELGDSALYFCASSVGLEETQYFGPGTRLLVL.

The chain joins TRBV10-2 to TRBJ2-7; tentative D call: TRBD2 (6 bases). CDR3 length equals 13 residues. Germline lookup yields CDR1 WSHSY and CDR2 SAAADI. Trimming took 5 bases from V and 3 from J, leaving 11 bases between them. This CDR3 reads CASSRDFYYEQYF. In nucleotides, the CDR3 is TGCGCCAGCAGTCGGGACTTTTACTACGAGCAGTACTTC.

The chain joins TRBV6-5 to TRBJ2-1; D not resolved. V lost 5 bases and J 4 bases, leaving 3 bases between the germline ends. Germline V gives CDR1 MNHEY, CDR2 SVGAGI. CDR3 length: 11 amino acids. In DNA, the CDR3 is TGTGCCAGCAGTCTGTACAATGAGCAGTTCTTC. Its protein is CASSLYNEQFF.

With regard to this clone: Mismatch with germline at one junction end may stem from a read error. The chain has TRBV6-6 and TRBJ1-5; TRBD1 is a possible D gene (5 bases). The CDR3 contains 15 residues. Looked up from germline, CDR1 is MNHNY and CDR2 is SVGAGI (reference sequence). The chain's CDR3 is CASSYGGDSSQPQHF. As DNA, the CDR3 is TGTGCCAGCAGTTATGGAGGGGATAGCAGTCAGCCCCAGCATTTT.

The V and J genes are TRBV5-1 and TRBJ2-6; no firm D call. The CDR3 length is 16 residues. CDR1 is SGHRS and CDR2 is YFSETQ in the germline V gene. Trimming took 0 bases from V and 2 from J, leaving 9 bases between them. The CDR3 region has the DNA TGCGCCAGCAGCTTGGGCGGCGCGACTGGGGCCAACGTCCTGACTTTC. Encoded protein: CASSLGGATGANVLTF.

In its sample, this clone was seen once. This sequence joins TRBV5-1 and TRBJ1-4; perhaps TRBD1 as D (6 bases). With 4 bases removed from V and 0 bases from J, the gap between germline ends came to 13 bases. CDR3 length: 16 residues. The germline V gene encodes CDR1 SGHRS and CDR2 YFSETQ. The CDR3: CASSQGSGATNEKLFF. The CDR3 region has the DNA TGCGCCAGCAGCCAAGGCTCAGGGGCAACTAATGAAAAACTGTTTTTT.

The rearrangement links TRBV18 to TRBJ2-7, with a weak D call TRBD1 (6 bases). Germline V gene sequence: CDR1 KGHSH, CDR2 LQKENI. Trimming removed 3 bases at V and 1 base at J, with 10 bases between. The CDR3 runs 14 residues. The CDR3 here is CASSPVGGSYEQYF. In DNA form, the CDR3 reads TGTGCCAGCTCACCGGTAGGGGGATCCTACGAGCAGTACTTC.